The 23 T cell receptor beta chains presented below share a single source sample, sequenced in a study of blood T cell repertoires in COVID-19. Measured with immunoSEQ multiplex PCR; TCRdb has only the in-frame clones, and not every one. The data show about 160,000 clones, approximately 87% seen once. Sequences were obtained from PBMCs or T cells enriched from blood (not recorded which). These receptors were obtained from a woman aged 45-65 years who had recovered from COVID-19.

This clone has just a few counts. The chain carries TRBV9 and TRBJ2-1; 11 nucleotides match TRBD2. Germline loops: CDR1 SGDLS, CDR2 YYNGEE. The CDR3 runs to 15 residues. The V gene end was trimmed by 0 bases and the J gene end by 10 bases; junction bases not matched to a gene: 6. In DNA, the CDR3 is TGTGCCAGCAGCGTAGAGACTAGCGGGGTAAAGGAGCAGTTCTTC. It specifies CASSVETSGVKEQFF.

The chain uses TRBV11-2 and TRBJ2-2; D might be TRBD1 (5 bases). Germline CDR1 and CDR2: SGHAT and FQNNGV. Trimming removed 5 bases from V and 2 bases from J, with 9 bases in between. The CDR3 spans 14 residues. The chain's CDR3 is CASSRRGNTGELFF. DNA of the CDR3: TGTGCCAGCAGCAGAAGGGGTAACACCGGGGAGCTGTTTTTT.

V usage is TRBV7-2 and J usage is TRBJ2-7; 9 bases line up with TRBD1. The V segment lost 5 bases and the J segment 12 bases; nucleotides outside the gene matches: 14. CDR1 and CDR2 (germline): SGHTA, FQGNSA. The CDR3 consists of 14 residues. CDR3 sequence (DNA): TGTGCCAGCAGCCCAGGGGACAGGGATTTATCTTGGTACTTC. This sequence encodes CASSPGDRDLSWYF.

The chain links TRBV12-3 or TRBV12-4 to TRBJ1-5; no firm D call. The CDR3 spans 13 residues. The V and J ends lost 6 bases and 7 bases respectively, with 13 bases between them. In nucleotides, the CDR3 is TGTGCCAGCAGCACCCTCGAGAGCCAGCCCCAGCATTTT. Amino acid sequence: CASSTLESQPQHF.

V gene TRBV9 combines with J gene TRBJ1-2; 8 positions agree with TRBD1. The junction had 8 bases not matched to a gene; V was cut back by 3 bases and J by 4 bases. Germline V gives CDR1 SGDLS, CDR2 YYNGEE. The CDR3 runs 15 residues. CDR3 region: CASSAQGAPGYGYTF. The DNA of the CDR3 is TGTGCCAGCAGCGCCCAGGGGGCGCCGGGCTATGGCTACACCTTC.

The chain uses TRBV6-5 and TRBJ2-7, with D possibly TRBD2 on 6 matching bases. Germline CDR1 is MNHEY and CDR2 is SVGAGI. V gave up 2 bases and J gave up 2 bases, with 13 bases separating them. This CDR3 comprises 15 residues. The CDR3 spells CASSYGGIRTYEQYF. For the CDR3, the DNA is TGTGCCAGCAGTTACGGGGGGATTCGGACCTACGAGCAGTACTTC.

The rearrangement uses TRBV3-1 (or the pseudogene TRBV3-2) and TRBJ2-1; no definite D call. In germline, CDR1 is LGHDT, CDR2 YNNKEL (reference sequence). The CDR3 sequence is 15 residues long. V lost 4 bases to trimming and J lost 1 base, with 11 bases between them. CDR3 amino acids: CASSREAGSYNEQFF. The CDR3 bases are TGTGCCAGCAGCCGAGAGGCAGGATCCTACAATGAGCAGTTCTTC.

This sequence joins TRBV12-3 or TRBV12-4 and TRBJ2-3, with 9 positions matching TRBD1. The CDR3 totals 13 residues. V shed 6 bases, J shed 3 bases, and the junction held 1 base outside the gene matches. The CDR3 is CASRGQGTDTQYF. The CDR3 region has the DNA TGTGCCAGCAGAGGACAGGGGACAGATACGCAGTATTTT.

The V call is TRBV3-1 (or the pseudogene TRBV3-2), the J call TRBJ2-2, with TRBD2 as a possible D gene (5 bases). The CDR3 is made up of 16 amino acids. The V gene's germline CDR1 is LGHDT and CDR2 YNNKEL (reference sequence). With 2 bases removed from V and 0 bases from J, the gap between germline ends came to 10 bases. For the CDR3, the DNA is TGTGCCAGCAGCCAATCTCGACTAACGAACACCGGGGAGCTGTTTTTT. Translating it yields CASSQSRLTNTGELFF.

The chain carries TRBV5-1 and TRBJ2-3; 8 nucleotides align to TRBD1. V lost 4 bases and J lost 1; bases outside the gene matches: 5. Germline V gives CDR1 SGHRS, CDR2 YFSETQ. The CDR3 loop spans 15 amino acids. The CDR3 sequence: CASSSLTGGTDTQYF. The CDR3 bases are TGCGCCAGCAGCAGTTTGACAGGGGGCACAGATACGCAGTATTTT. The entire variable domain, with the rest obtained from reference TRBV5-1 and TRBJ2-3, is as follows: KAGVTQTPRYLIKTRGQQVTLSCSPISGHRSVSWYQQTPGQGLQFLFEYFSETQRNKGNFPGRFSGRQFSNSRSEMNVSTLELGDSALYLCASSSLTGGTDTQYFGPGTRLTVL.

The CDR3 protein is CASSSRGNTGELFF. The CDR3 region has the DNA TGTGCCAGCAGCTCCCGGGGGAACACCGGGGAGCTGTTTTTT. The chain has TRBV11-3 and TRBJ2-2, with D possibly matching TRBD2 (5 bases). The germline V gene has CDR1 SGHNT and CDR2 YENEEA. Trimming pared 4 bases from V and 1 base from J, leaving 7 bases between. This CDR3 is 14 amino acids long.

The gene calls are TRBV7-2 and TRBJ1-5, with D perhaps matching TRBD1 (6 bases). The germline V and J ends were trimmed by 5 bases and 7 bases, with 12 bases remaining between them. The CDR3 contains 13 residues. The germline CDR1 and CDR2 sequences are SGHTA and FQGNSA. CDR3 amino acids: CASSAQGDQPQHF. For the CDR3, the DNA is TGTGCCAGCAGCGCACAGGGAGACCAGCCCCAGCATTTT.

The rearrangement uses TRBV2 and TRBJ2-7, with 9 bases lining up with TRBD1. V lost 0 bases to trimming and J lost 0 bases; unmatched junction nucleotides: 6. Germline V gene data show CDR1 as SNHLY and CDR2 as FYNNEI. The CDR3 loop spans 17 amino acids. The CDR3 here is CASSEAGGTGLSYEQYF. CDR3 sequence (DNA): TGTGCCAGCAGTGAAGCTGGAGGGACAGGGCTCTCCTACGAGCAGTACTTC.

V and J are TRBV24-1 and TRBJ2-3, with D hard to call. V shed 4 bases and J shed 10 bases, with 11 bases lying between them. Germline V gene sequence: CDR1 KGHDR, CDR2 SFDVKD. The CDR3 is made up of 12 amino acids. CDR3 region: CATSDPAKSQYF. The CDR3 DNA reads TGTGCCACCAGTGACCCCGCTAAATCGCAGTATTTT.

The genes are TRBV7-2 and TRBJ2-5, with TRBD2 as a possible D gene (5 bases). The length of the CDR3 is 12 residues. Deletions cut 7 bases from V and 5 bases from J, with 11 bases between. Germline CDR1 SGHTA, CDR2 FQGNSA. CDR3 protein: CASTNRGETQYF. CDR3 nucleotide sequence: TGTGCCAGCACCAACCGAGGGGAGACCCAGTACTTC.

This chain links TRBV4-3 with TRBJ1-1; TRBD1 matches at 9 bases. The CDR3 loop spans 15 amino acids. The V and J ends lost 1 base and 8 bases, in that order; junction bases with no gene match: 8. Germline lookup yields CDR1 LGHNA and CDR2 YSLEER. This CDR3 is CASSQVGTGGGEAFF. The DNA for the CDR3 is TGCGCCAGCAGCCAAGTGGGCACAGGGGGCGGAGAAGCTTTCTTT.

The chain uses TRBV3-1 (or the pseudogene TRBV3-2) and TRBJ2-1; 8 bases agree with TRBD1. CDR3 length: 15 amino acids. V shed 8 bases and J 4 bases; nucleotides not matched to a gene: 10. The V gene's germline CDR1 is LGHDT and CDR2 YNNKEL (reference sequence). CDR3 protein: CASDRPGQDYNEQFF. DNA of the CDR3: TGTGCCAGCGACAGACCGGGACAGGATTACAATGAGCAGTTCTTC.

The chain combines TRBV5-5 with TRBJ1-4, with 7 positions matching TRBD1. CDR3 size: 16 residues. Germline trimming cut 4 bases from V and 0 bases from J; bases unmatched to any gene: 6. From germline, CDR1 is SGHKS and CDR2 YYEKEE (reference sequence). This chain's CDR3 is CASSPGTAATNEKLFF. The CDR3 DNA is TGTGCCAGCAGCCCCGGGACAGCTGCAACTAATGAAAAACTGTTTTTT.

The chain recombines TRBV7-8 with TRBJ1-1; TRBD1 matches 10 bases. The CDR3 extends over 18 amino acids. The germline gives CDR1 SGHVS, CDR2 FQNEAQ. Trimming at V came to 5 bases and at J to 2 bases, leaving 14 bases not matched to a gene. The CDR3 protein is CASSDRTGGIGLNTEAFF. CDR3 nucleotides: TGTGCCAGCAGCGACCGGACAGGGGGAATCGGGCTTAACACTGAAGCTTTCTTT.

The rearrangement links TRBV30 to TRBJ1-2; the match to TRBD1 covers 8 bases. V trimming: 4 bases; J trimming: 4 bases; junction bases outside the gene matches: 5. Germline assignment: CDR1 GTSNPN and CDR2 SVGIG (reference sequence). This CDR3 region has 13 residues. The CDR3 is CAWTDRGGYGYTF. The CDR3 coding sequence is TGTGCCTGGACCGACAGGGGAGGCTATGGCTACACCTTC.

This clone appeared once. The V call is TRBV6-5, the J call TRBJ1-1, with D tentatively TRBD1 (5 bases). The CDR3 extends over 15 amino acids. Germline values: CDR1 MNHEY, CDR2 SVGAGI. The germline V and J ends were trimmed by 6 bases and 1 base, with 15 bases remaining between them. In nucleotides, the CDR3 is TGTGCCAGCAGGGATGACAGTCACGGGAACACTGAAGCTTTCTTT. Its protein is CASRDDSHGNTEAFF.

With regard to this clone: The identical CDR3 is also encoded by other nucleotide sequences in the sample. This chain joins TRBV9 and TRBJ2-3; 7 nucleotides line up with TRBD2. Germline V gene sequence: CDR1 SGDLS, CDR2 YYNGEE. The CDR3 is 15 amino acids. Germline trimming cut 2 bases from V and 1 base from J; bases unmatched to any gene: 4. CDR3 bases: TGTGCCAGCAGCGTTGGTACTAGCGGCACAGATACGCAGTATTTT. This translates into CASSVGTSGTDTQYF.

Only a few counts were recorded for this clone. CDR3 loop: CASSLSGAGQPQHF. CDR3 nucleotides: TGTGCCAGCTCACTGTCAGGGGCAGGTCAGCCCCAGCATTTT. The gene calls are TRBV18 and TRBJ1-5; a weak D match, TRBD1 (6 bases). V shed 4 bases and J shed 6 bases, with 13 bases lying between them. CDR3 length: 14 amino acids. The germline gives CDR1 KGHSH, CDR2 LQKENI.